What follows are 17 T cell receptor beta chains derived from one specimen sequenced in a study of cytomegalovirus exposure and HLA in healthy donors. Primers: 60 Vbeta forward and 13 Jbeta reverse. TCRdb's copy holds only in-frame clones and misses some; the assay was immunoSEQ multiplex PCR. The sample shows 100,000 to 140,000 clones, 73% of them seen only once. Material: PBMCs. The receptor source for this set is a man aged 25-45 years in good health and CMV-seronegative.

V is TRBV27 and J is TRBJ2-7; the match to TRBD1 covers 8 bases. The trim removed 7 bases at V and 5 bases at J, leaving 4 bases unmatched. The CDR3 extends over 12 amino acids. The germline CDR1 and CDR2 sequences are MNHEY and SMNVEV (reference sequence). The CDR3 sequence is CASTSDRDEQYF. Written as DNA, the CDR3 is TGTGCCAGCACCTCGGACAGGGACGAGCAGTACTTC.

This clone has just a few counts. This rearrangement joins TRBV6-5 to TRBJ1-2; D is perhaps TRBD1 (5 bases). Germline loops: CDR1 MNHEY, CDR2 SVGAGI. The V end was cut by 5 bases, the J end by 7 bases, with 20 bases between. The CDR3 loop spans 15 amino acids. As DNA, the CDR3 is TGTGCCAGCAGTGACTTCCACATGGGGGGAGGTGGCTACACCTTC. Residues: CASSDFHMGGGGYTF.

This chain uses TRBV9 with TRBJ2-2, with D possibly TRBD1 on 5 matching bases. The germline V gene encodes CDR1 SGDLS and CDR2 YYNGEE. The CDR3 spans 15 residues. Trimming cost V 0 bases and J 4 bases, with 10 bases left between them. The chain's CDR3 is CASSVESRVTGELFF. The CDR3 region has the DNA TGTGCCAGCAGCGTAGAGTCCAGGGTCACCGGGGAGCTGTTTTTT. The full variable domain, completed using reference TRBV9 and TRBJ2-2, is DSGVTQTPKHLITATGQRVTLRCSPRSGDLSVYWYQQSLDQGLQFLIQYYNGEERAKGNILERFSAQQFPDLHSELNLSSLELGDSALYFCASSVESRVTGELFFGEGSRLTVL.

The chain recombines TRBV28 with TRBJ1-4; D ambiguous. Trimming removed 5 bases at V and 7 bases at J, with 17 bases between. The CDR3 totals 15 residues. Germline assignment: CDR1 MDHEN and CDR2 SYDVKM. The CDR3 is CASSPARGGSEKLFF. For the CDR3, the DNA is TGTGCCAGCAGTCCAGCAAGAGGCGGGAGTGAAAAACTGTTTTTT.

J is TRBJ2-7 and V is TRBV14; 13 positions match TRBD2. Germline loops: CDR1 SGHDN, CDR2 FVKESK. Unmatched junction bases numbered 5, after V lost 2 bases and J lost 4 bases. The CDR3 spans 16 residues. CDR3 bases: TGTGCCAGCAGCCAAAGCACTAGCGGGAGGGAATACGAGCAGTACTTC. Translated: CASSQSTSGREYEQYF.

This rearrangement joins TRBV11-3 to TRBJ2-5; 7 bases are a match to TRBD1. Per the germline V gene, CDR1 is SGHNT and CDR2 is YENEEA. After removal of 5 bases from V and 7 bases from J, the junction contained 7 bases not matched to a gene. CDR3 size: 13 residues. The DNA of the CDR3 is TGTGCCAGCAGCCCGGGGACAGATCGGACCCAGTACTTC. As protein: CASSPGTDRTQYF.

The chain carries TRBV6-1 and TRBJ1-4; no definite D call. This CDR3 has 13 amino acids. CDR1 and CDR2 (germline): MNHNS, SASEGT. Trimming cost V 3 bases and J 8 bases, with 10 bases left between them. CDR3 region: CASSDSREEKLFF. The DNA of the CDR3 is TGTGCCAGCAGTGACAGTCGGGAAGAAAAACTGTTTTTT.

This chain's CDR3 is CASSVALQGPGELFF. CDR3 DNA sequence: TGTGCCAGCAGCGTAGCCCTTCAGGGGCCCGGGGAGCTGTTTTTT. The V gene is TRBV9, the J gene TRBJ2-2; D perhaps matches TRBD1 (6 bases). The length of the CDR3 is 15 residues. Looked up from germline, CDR1 is SGDLS and CDR2 is YYNGEE. The V end was cut by 0 bases, the J end by 6 bases, with 12 bases between.

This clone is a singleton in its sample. The CDR3 bases are TGTGCCAGTAGTATGATCGGTTTTGAGGGGGGCACAGATACGCAGTATTTT. Amino acids: CASSMIGFEGGTDTQYF. V is TRBV19 and J is TRBJ2-3; D perhaps matches TRBD1 (6 bases). The CDR3 runs to 17 residues. The ends were cut back, 3 bases at V and 1 base at J, with 17 bases in the middle. Germline V lookup: CDR1 LNHDA, CDR2 SQIVND (reference sequence). Combining the CDR3 with reference TRBV19 and TRBJ2-3 gives the whole variable domain DGGITQSPKYLFRKEGQNVTLSCEQNLNHDAMYWYRQDPGQGLRLIYYSQIVNDFQKGDIAEGYSVSREKKESFPLTVTSAQKNPTAFYLCASSMIGFEGGTDTQYFGPGTRLTVL.

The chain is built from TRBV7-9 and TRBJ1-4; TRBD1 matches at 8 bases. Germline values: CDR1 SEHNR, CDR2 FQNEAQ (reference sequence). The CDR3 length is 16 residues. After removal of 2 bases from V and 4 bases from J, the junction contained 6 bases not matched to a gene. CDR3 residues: CASSLSRGPLNEKLFF. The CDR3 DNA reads TGTGCCAGCAGCTTAAGCAGGGGGCCCCTTAATGAAAAACTGTTTTTT.

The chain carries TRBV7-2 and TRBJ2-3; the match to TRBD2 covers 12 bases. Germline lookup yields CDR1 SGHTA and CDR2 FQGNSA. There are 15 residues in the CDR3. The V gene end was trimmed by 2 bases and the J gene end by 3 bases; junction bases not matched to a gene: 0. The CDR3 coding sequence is TGTGCCAGCAGCTTACTAGCGGGAGGGACAGATACGCAGTATTTT. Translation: CASSLLAGGTDTQYF.

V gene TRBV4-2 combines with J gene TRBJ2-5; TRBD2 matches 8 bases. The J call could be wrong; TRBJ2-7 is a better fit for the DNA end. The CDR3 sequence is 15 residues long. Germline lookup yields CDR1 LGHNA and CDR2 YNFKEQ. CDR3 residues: CASSQSGGTAYEQYF. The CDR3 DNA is TGTGCCAGCAGCCAATCGGGAGGGACTGCCTACGAGCAGTACTTC.

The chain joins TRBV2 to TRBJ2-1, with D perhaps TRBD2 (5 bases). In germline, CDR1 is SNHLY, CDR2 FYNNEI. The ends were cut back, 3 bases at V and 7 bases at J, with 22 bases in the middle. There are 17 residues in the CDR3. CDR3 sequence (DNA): TGTGCCAGCAGTGACACCAAGAGGGAGTTGGTTAAGAATGAGCAGTTCTTC. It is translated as CASSDTKRELVKNEQFF.

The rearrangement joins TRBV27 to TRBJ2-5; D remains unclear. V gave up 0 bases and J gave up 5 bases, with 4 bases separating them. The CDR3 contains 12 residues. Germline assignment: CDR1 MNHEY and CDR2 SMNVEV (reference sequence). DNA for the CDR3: TGTGCCAGCAGTTTATCGGGCGAGACCCAGTACTTC. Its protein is CASSLSGETQYF.

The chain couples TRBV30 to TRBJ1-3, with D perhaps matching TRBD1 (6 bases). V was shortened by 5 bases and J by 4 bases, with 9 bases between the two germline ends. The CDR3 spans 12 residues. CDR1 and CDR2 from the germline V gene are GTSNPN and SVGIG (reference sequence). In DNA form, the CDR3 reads TGTGCCTGGCCAAGGGGGGGAAACACCATATATTTT. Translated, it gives CAWPRGGNTIYF.

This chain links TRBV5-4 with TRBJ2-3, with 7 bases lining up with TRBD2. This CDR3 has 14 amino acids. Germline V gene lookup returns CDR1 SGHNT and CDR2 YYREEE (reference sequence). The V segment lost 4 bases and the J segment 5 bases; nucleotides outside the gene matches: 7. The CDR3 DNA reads TGTGCCAGCAGCCGGGGCCAGCGGGGAGATACGCAGTATTTT. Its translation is CASSRGQRGDTQYF.

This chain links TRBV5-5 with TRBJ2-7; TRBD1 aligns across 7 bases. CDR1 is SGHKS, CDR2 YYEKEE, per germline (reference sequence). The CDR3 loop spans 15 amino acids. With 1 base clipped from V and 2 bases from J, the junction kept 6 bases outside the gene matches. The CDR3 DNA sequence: TGTGCCAGCAGCTTGACCTGGGACAGTACCTACGAGCAGTACTTC. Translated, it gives CASSLTWDSTYEQYF.